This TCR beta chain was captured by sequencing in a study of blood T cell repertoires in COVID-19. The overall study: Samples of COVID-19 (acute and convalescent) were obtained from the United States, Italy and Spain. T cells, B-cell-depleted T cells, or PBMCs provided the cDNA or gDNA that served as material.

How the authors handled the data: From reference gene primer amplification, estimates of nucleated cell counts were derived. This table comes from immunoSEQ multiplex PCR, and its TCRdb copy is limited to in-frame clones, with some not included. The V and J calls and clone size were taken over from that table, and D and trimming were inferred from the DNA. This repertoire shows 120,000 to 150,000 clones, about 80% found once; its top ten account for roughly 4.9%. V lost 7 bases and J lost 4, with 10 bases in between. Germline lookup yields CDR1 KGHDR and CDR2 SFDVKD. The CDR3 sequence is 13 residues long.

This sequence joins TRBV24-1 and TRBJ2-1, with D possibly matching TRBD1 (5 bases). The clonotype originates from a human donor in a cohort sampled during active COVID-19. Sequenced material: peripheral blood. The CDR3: CATRATEYNEQFF. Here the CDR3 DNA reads TGTGCCACCAGGGCGACAGAATACAATGAGCAGTTCTTC.